This T cell receptor (beta chain) derives from a study of blood T cell repertoires in COVID-19. The wider study: COVID-19 samples from acute and convalescent phases originated in the United States, Italy and Spain. PBMCs, B-cell-depleted T cells, or T cells were the source of the cDNA or gDNA that made up the material.

V lost 0 bases and J 0 bases, leaving 9 bases between the germline ends. The CDR3 is 15 amino acids. The germline CDR1 and CDR2 sequences are GTSNPN and SVGIG (reference sequence). In the original analysis: Nucleated cell counts were estimated from reference gene primer amplification. Clones were read by immunoSEQ multiplex PCR, and TCRdb kept only the in-frame ones, dropping some. From that table come the V and J calls and clone size; the DNA was used to work out D and trimming. There are about 180,000 clones in the sample; 83% occur only once, and 6% to 8% lies in the top ten. The clonotype comes from a woman aged 70-85 years with COVID-19, enrolled during active disease. The sequenced sample consisted of peripheral blood. The chain employs TRBV30 and TRBJ1-3; D ambiguous. The CDR3 region is CAWSVYPGSGNTIYF. DNA for the CDR3: TGTGCCTGGAGTGTATATCCGGGCTCTGGAAACACCATATATTTT.